Presented here are 26 T cell receptor beta chains from one specimen sequenced in a study of blood T cell repertoires in COVID-19. Some clones are missing from TCRdb's copy, which holds only in-frame ones; the method was immunoSEQ multiplex PCR. This repertoire shows tens of thousands of clones, approximately 89% found once; its top ten account for over 4%. The sequencing input was peripheral blood. The receptor source for this set is a man in his sixties with active COVID-19.

J is TRBJ1-1 and V is TRBV27; no definite D call. V dropped 11 bases and J dropped 3 bases, with 10 bases sitting between them. The length of the CDR3 is 11 residues. Germline V lookup: CDR1 MNHEY, CDR2 SMNVEV (reference sequence). For the CDR3, the DNA is TGTGCCGTAGGAGGTTACACTGAAGCTTTCTTT. This encodes CAVGGYTEAFF.

The genes are TRBV5-6 and TRBJ2-1; no firm D call. This CDR3 has 11 residues. The V and J ends lost 4 bases and 6 bases respectively, with 5 bases between them. Germline V gene data show CDR1 as SGHDT and CDR2 as YYEEEE. CDR3 residues: CASSLSNEQFF. Written as DNA, the CDR3 is TGTGCCAGCAGCCTATCCAATGAGCAGTTCTTC.

The chain is built from TRBV9 and TRBJ2-6; D remains ambiguous. The ends were cut back, 0 bases at V and 0 bases at J, with 7 bases in the middle. The V gene's germline CDR1 is SGDLS and CDR2 YYNGEE. This CDR3 is built from 16 residues. This CDR3 reads CASSVGVASGANVLTF. DNA for the CDR3: TGTGCCAGCAGCGTAGGGGTAGCCTCTGGGGCCAACGTCCTGACTTTC. The full variable domain, with the rest looked up from reference TRBV9 and TRBJ2-6, is DSGVTQTPKHLITATGQRVTLRCSPRSGDLSVYWYQQSLDQGLQFLIQYYNGEERAKGNILERFSAQQFPDLHSELNLSSLELGDSALYFCASSVGVASGANVLTFGAGSRLTVL.

This rearrangement joins TRBV5-1 to TRBJ1-1; weak D call: TRBD1 (6 bases). The CDR3 runs 14 residues. V was shortened by 4 bases and J by 13 bases, with 23 bases between the two germline ends. Germline V lookup: CDR1 SGHRS, CDR2 YFSETQ. CDR3 bases: TGCGCCAGCAGCCCAGACAGGTCAGGGGACCGATGTTTCTTT. This gives the protein CASSPDRSGDRCFF.

This clone is a singleton in its sample. The CDR3, as DNA: TGTGCCAGCAGCTTGGCCTCAACAGGGAGCTATGGCTACACCTTC. Residues: CASSLASTGSYGYTF. The chain has TRBV5-5 and TRBJ1-2, with D maybe TRBD1 (6 bases). CDR3 length: 15 residues. V lost 0 bases and J lost 4, with 13 bases in between. Germline V gene data show CDR1 as SGHKS and CDR2 as YYEKEE (reference sequence).

The genes are TRBV7-2 and TRBJ1-5; D gene ambiguous. Between the trimmed V and J ends, which lost 2 bases and 1 base, there was a span of 6 bases. The germline gives CDR1 SGHTA, CDR2 FQGNSA. CDR3 length: 14 amino acids. CDR3 sequence: CASSLTQSNQPQHF. The DNA of the CDR3 is TGTGCCAGCAGCTTAACACAGAGCAATCAGCCCCAGCATTTT.

This sequence joins TRBV11-3 and TRBJ2-5; TRBD1 agrees at 7 bases. V was pared by 5 bases and J by 3 bases, with 9 bases of the junction left unmatched. CDR3 length: 15 amino acids. The germline gives CDR1 SGHNT, CDR2 YENEEA. For the CDR3, the DNA is TGTGCCAGCAGCGCCGGACAAGGACAGGAAGAGACCCAGTACTTC. Protein sequence: CASSAGQGQEETQYF.

This chain links TRBV9 with TRBJ2-1, with TRBD1 as a possible D gene (5 bases). Germline CDR1 and CDR2: SGDLS and YYNGEE. The CDR3 is made up of 14 amino acids. Trimming took off 3 bases at V and 0 bases at J, with 7 bases between the two ends. CDR3 loop: CASSGQSSYNEQFF. In DNA form, the CDR3 reads TGTGCCAGCAGCGGACAGAGCTCCTACAATGAGCAGTTCTTC.

The rearrangement uses TRBV11-1 and TRBJ2-3, with 8 bases lining up with TRBD2. V lost 2 bases and J lost 6; bases outside the gene matches: 7. This CDR3 is built from 15 residues. CDR1 SGHAT and CDR2 FQDESV come from the germline V gene (reference sequence). This chain's CDR3 is CASSLWGSGSDTQYF. CDR3 in DNA: TGTGCCAGCAGCTTATGGGGCAGCGGGAGTGATACGCAGTATTTT.

The chain has TRBV20-1 and TRBJ2-7, with 10 bases lining up with TRBD2. CDR3 length equals 15 residues. Trimming at V came to 3 bases and at J to 3 bases, leaving 8 bases not matched to a gene. Germline V gives CDR1 DFQATT, CDR2 SNEGSKA (reference sequence). The CDR3 spells CSASLKREGRYEQYF. The CDR3 region has the DNA TGCAGTGCTAGTCTGAAGCGGGAGGGCCGCTACGAGCAGTACTTC.

The CDR3, as DNA: TGTGCCAGTAGGGTACTAGCGGACTCCTACGAGCAGTACTTC. It translates to CASRVLADSYEQYF. This chain joins TRBV19 and TRBJ2-7, with 8 bases aligning to TRBD2. Germline CDR1 is LNHDA and CDR2 is SQIVND (reference sequence). The V and J ends lost 6 bases and 0 bases, in that order; junction bases with no gene match: 4. The CDR3 is 14 amino acids.

This clone was seen once. This rearrangement joins TRBV28 to TRBJ1-4; 7 bases fit TRBD1. The J segment lost 8 bases and the V segment lost 2 bases, leaving 5 bases of the junction unmatched. Germline CDR1 is MDHEN and CDR2 is SYDVKM. There are 14 residues in the CDR3. The CDR3 here is CASSLPGTAEKLFF. Here the CDR3 DNA reads TGTGCCAGCAGTTTACCAGGGACAGCCGAAAAACTGTTTTTT.

This clone appeared once. CDR3 sequence (DNA): TGTGCCAGCAGCAAAACCCGAGCGGCCGAGCAGTACTTC. This sequence encodes CASSKTRAAEQYF. The chain couples TRBV6-5 to TRBJ2-7, with TRBD2 as a possible D gene (5 bases). From germline, CDR1 is MNHEY and CDR2 SVGAGI. CDR3 length: 13 amino acids. V lost 6 bases to trimming and J lost 6 bases, with 15 bases between them.

The chain has TRBV4-3 and TRBJ2-1; no definite D call. Germline CDR1 reads LGHNA; CDR2 reads YSLEER. The V gene lost 1 base and the J gene lost 0 bases, with 19 bases spanning the gap. This CDR3 is 19 amino acids long. CDR3 DNA: TGCGCCAGCAGCCAAGGGCCGTCCCACGATTATTACTCCTACAATGAGCAGTTCTTC. Residues: CASSQGPSHDYYSYNEQFF.

Details on this clone: Relative to the germline gene, one junction end is altered; a read error may explain this. The chain links TRBV29-1 to TRBJ1-1; 7 positions agree with TRBD1. In germline, CDR1 is SQVTM, CDR2 ANQGSEA. CDR3 length: 14 amino acids. DNA for the CDR3: TGCAGCGTTAAAGAGGGACAGCCGAACACTGAAGCTTTCTTT. It codes for CSVKEGQPNTEAFF.

This sequence joins TRBV7-8 and TRBJ2-7; D uncertain. Germline V gene data show CDR1 as SGHVS and CDR2 as FQNEAQ. The CDR3 sequence is 14 residues long. Trimming took 2 bases from V and 0 from J, leaving 8 bases between them. CDR3 sequence reads: CASSLQRSSYEQYF. CDR3 nucleotide sequence: TGTGCCAGCAGCTTACAGCGCTCCTCCTACGAGCAGTACTTC.

The chain has TRBV5-1 and TRBJ2-5; D remains unclear. The germline V gene has CDR1 SGHRS and CDR2 YFSETQ. The CDR3 is made up of 13 amino acids. The V end lost 2 bases, the J end lost 3 bases, and 8 bases lay between the germline ends. The CDR3 loop reads CASSFSPEETQYF. In DNA, the CDR3 is TGCGCCAGCAGCTTTTCCCCTGAAGAGACCCAGTACTTC.

The chain recombines TRBV6-5 with TRBJ2-1; 10 bases line up with TRBD2. The CDR3 is 15 amino acids. Looked up from germline, CDR1 is MNHEY and CDR2 is SVGAGI. V shed 4 bases, J shed 3 bases, and the junction held 3 bases outside the gene matches. The DNA for the CDR3 is TGTGCCAGCAGTTCCCTAGCGGGAGTCTACAATGAGCAGTTCTTC. Its translation is CASSSLAGVYNEQFF.

The chain has TRBV4-1 and TRBJ2-4; no clear D gene. This CDR3 comprises 13 residues. CDR1 MGHRA and CDR2 YSYEKL come from the germline V gene. With 1 base removed from V and 7 bases from J, the gap between germline ends came to 8 bases. CDR3 region: CASSQAPENIQYF. As DNA, the CDR3 is TGCGCCAGCAGCCAAGCACCGGAGAACATTCAGTACTTC.

DNA for the CDR3: TGCGCCAGCAGCTTGGGACAGCGCAATGAGCAGTTCTTC. It is translated as CASSLGQRNEQFF. The rearrangement joins TRBV5-1 to TRBJ2-1, with D possibly being TRBD1 (5 bases). Deletions cut 0 bases from V and 6 bases from J, with 7 bases between. The CDR3 has 13 residues. From germline, CDR1 is SGHRS and CDR2 YFSETQ.

The chain carries TRBV6-6 and TRBJ2-7; D is unclear. This CDR3 region has 11 residues. In germline, CDR1 is MNHNY, CDR2 SVGAGI (reference sequence). Trimming took off 5 bases at V and 11 bases at J, with 13 bases between the two ends. The CDR3 region is CASSLGGVEYF. The CDR3 DNA sequence: TGTGCCAGCAGTCTAGGCGGAGTGGAGTACTTC.

The CDR3 spells CASSYSDRTGNSPLHF. CDR3 DNA: TGTGCCAGCAGTTACTCAGACAGGACCGGTAATTCACCCCTCCACTTT. The chain employs TRBV6-5 and TRBJ1-6, with a tentative D call TRBD1 (6 bases). The V gene lost 0 bases and the J gene lost 6 bases, with 12 bases spanning the gap. The CDR3 loop spans 16 amino acids. In germline, CDR1 is MNHEY, CDR2 SVGAGI.

The CDR3 bases are TGTGCCAGCAGTTTAACCTACAGGGGGGAGACCCAGTACTTC. Encoded protein: CASSLTYRGETQYF. The chain is built from TRBV27 and TRBJ2-5, with 8 bases aligning to TRBD1. Germline V lookup: CDR1 MNHEY, CDR2 SMNVEV (reference sequence). The CDR3 length is 14 residues. V gave up 2 bases and J gave up 5 bases; unmatched junction bases: 4.

The chain recombines TRBV4-1 with TRBJ2-2, with no clear D. The CDR3 runs to 15 residues. Germline loops: CDR1 MGHRA, CDR2 YSYEKL. The V and J ends lost 0 bases and 1 base respectively, with 6 bases between them. The CDR3 DNA is TGCGCCAGCAGCCAAGACGGTTGGAACACCGGGGAGCTGTTTTTT. It codes for CASSQDGWNTGELFF.

V is TRBV6-1 and J is TRBJ2-7, with D maybe TRBD2 (6 bases). V lost 0 bases and J lost 4, with 10 bases in between. Germline-derived CDR1 and CDR2 are MNHNS and SASEGT. The CDR3 sequence is 14 residues long. The CDR3 loop reads CASSEANGGYEQYF. The CDR3 nucleotides are TGTGCCAGCAGTGAAGCGAACGGGGGATACGAGCAGTACTTC.

CDR3 DNA: TGCGCCAGCGGGGGGAGCGGATTTAGCTCCTACGAGCAGTACTTC. It codes for CASGGSGFSSYEQYF. This chain uses TRBV4-3 with TRBJ2-7; perhaps TRBD2 as D (6 bases). From germline, CDR1 is LGHNA and CDR2 YSLEER. CDR3 length: 15 amino acids. V lost 8 bases, J lost 0 bases, and 17 bases lay in between.